The rows below give T cell receptor beta chains drawn from one sample of a study of blood T cell repertoires in COVID-19. Repertoires were generated with immunoSEQ multiplex PCR, while TCRdb's copy carries only in-frame clones and drops some. The sample carries tens of thousands of clones, roughly 88% recorded once. Sequenced input: peripheral blood. All receptors come from a human donor in a cohort sampled during active COVID-19. Each CDR3 is given with its conserved first and last residue.

CDR3 length	V gene	J gene	CDR3 protein
14	TRBV25-1	TRBJ2-2	CASSGNSYTGELFF
15	TRBV9	TRBJ2-1	CASSPQGQSYNEQFF
13	TRBV21-1	TRBJ2-7	CASMEGETYEQYF
15	TRBV15	TRBJ1-1	CATSLRRQINTEAFF
16	TRBV25-1	TRBJ1-2	CASSESAGGIYYGYTF
15	TRBV30	TRBJ2-1	CAWSGTSGEYNEQFF
17	TRBV3-1/TRBV3-2	TRBJ1-6	CASSGRDRGRNNSPLHF
20	TRBV7-6	TRBJ2-3	CASSLRAPGLAGNRGDTQYF
14	TRBV7-9	TRBJ2-7	CASSLAGGPREQYF
14	TRBV2	TRBJ1-4	CASRQGGADEKLFF
12	TRBV30	TRBJ1-1	CAWSASHTEAFF
17	TRBV20-1	TRBJ2-3	CSASRAGDKVGTDTQYF
14	TRBV27	TRBJ1-2	CASRTWGANYGYTF
14	TRBV18	TRBJ2-3	CASSPRPSTDTQYF
14	TRBV12-5	TRBJ2-3	CASGSDRGADTQYF
16	TRBV27	TRBJ1-2	CASSLLPGGSSYGYTF
14	TRBV11-1	TRBJ1-2	CASSSDRESYGYTF
13	TRBV10-3	TRBJ1-1	CAISAQGNTEAFF
13	TRBV29-1	TRBJ1-2	CSVSIASNYGYTF
15	TRBV9	TRBJ1-6	CASSGQDSGISPLHF
15	TRBV19	TRBJ1-1	CASSIQGQSNTEAFF
14	TRBV9	TRBJ1-1	CASSSRTQGTEAFF
14	TRBV5-4	TRBJ1-2	CASRTGGDFYGYTF
14	TRBV6-5	TRBJ1-5	CASSRTDSNQPQHF
15	TRBV2	TRBJ1-1	CASSEEGGGNTEAFF
16	TRBV11-1	TRBJ2-6	CASRRTGSSGANVLTF
14	TRBV7-2	TRBJ2-7	CASSFSGSSYEQYF
14	TRBV5-1	TRBJ1-1	CASSLGPVNTEAFF
15	TRBV28	TRBJ2-7	CASSRNGVESYEQYF
16	TRBV5-8	TRBJ2-5	CASSARTSGGVETQYF
13	TRBV7-2	TRBJ1-6	CASSLRDNSPLHF
14	TRBV3-1/TRBV3-2	TRBJ1-1	CASSTRTGNTEAFF
13	TRBV6-2/TRBV6-3	TRBJ2-3	CASSYGERDTQYF
13	TRBV7-2	TRBJ1-1	CASSLAQGSEAFF
15	TRBV9	TRBJ1-6	CASSVIPSGNSPLHF
13	TRBV5-4	TRBJ1-2	CASSLWGVDGYTF
16	TRBV27	TRBJ2-3	CASRNLQGAGTDTQYF
12	TRBV6-6	TRBJ2-5	CASTWSQETQYF
13	TRBV25-1	TRBJ2-5	CASSEGSKETQYF
15	TRBV5-5	TRBJ1-1	CASSLAPGRNTEAFF
13	TRBV11-1	TRBJ2-3	CASSLSWEDTQYF
17	TRBV5-1	TRBJ2-6	CASSLGSGGAGANVLTF
15	TRBV5-8	TRBJ2-7	CASSSDRKGNYEQYF
15	TRBV5-6	TRBJ1-1	CASSFVGQGWTEAFF
14	TRBV27	TRBJ1-2	CASSPLTGMGGYTF
14	TRBV24-1	TRBJ2-7	CATRAGTSSYEQYF
14	TRBV2	TRBJ2-5	CASTRTGAQETQYF
15	TRBV18	TRBJ2-7	CASSPLETGVGEQYF
15	TRBV5-4	TRBJ1-4	CASSLSFKESEKLFF
14	TRBV5-1	TRBJ2-3	CASSLANAIPEEYF
12	TRBV4-3	TRBJ2-5	CASSQTSGILYF
17	TRBV3-1/TRBV3-2	TRBJ2-2	CASSPTSGGSYTGELFF
15	TRBV2	TRBJ1-2	CASSESVLATYGYTF
15	TRBV11-2	TRBJ2-2	CASRQNRADTGELFF
16	TRBV6-2/TRBV6-3	TRBJ2-7	CASSYGPGRSSYEQYF
15	TRBV7-2	TRBJ2-7	CASSLGRTGLYEQYF
15	TRBV30	TRBJ2-3	CAWTVGRGPTDTQYF
15	TRBV7-9	TRBJ1-3	CASSLALGAGNTIYF
14	TRBV6-5	TRBJ2-5	CASRPWTGRETQYF